The 32 T cell receptor beta chains given below trace back to one sample, sequenced in a study of identical twins. TCRdb reprocessed the 5' RACE reads with MiXCR, giving one entry per CDR3 protein. The repertoire holds around 300,000 distinct CDR3 sequences, with about 8.9% as singletons. This sample was shared with a second study, whose subject was yellow fever vaccine responses in identical twins.

Input material: memory (CD45RO+) T cells sorted from blood. These receptors were collected from a woman between 18 and 30 years old in good health.

The rearrangement joins TRBV5-1 to TRBJ2-5, with TRBD1 matching over 7 bases. Germline assignment: CDR1 SGHRS and CDR2 YFSETQ. Unmatched junction bases numbered 5, after V lost 7 bases and J lost 5 bases. This CDR3 is built from 12 residues. CDR3 loop: CASQQGSETQYF. For the CDR3, the DNA is TGCGCCAGCCAACAGGGGTCGGAGACCCAGTACTTC.

This clonotype was recorded a few times. The V call is TRBV10-1, the J call TRBJ2-3, with 7 bases aligning to TRBD2. Germline CDR1 and CDR2: WNHNN and SYGVQD (reference sequence). The J segment lost 0 bases and the V segment lost 3 bases, leaving 3 bases of the junction unmatched. The CDR3 totals 15 residues. The CDR3 DNA reads TGCGCCAGCAGTGAAGGCGGGGGAAGCACAGATACGCAGTATTTT. The encoded protein is CASSEGGGSTDTQYF.

This clonotype was picked up many times. The genes are TRBV10-3 and TRBJ2-7, with 7 bases aligning to TRBD1. The CDR3 runs to 12 residues. Germline values: CDR1 ENHRY, CDR2 SYGVKD. With 7 bases clipped from V and 3 bases from J, the junction kept 3 bases outside the gene matches. This CDR3 is CAITGQDYEQYF. The CDR3 coding sequence is TGTGCCATCACCGGACAGGACTACGAGCAGTACTTC.

The chain uses TRBV7-2 and TRBJ2-5; TRBD1 aligns across 8 bases. J lost 4 bases, V lost 4 bases, and 2 bases had no gene match. This CDR3 has 13 amino acids. The V gene's germline CDR1 is SGHTA and CDR2 FQGNSA. The DNA for the CDR3 is TGTGCCAGCAGCTGGACAGGGAGAGAGACCCAGTACTTC. This sequence encodes CASSWTGRETQYF.

This clonotype has only one observation. The chain recombines TRBV18 with TRBJ2-1; 9 bases map to TRBD2. The V segment lost 3 bases and the J segment 8 bases; nucleotides outside the gene matches: 14. Looked up from germline, CDR1 is KGHSH and CDR2 is LQKENI. The CDR3 loop spans 17 amino acids. CDR3 sequence reads: CASSPGAGGHSGYEQFF. In DNA form, the CDR3 reads TGTGCCAGCTCACCTGGCGCGGGGGGGCATTCGGGTTATGAGCAGTTCTTC. Full variable domain (remainder filled in from reference TRBV18 and TRBJ2-1): NAGVMQNPRHLVRRRGQEARLRCSPMKGHSHVYWYRQLPEEGLKFMVYLQKENIIDESGMPKERFSAEFPKEGPSILRIQQVVRGDSAAYFCASSPGAGGHSGYEQFFGPGTRLTVL.

The chain is built from TRBV12-3 or TRBV12-4 and TRBJ1-5; D is unresolved. The CDR3 runs to 15 residues. Trimming took off 3 bases at V and 5 bases at J, with 14 bases between the two ends. The CDR3 coding sequence is TGTGCCAGCAGTTTGCGACCTTATGGCGATCAGCCCCAGCATTTT. Translation: CASSLRPYGDQPQHF.

This clonotype is labeled medium-sized. The chain combines TRBV6-6 with TRBJ2-1; D may be TRBD1 (6 bases). Germline loops: CDR1 MNHNY, CDR2 SVGAGI (reference sequence). The CDR3 runs to 15 residues. Deletions cut 6 bases from V and 7 bases from J, with 19 bases between. CDR3 bases: TGTGCCAGCAGACTAACAACAGGGACGGGGAATGAGCAGTTCTTC. Translated: CASRLTTGTGNEQFF.

V gene TRBV7-9 combines with J gene TRBJ2-7; TRBD1 aligns across 7 bases. CDR1 SEHNR and CDR2 FQNEAQ come from the germline V gene (reference sequence). The V segment lost 4 bases and the J segment 7 bases; nucleotides outside the gene matches: 7. There are 13 residues in the CDR3. The DNA of the CDR3 is TGTGCCAGCAGCTCCGACAGGGTGGGAGAGCAGTACGTC. Translating it yields CASSSDRVGEQYV.

This clonotype was counted a few times. The rearrangement joins TRBV2 to TRBJ2-2; 7 bases are shared with TRBD1. Germline lookup yields CDR1 SNHLY and CDR2 FYNNEI. Germline trimming cut 2 bases from V and 0 bases from J; bases unmatched to any gene: 0. There are 15 residues in the CDR3. DNA for the CDR3: TGTGCCAGCAGTGAACAGGGGGCGAACACCGGGGAGCTGTTTTTT. This gives the protein CASSEQGANTGELFF.

In its sample, this clonotype was seen many times. The chain couples TRBV7-6 to TRBJ2-1; D is possibly TRBD1 or TRBD2 (5 bases each). CDR1 is SGHVS and CDR2 is FNYEAQ in the germline V gene. This CDR3 has 14 amino acids. Trimming stripped 5 bases from V and 4 bases from J, with 12 bases between. The CDR3 DNA follows: TGTGCCAGCAGCCCCCGAGGGGAGTACAATGAGCAGTTCTTC. Amino acid sequence: CASSPRGEYNEQFF.

This clonotype came up many times. The chain links TRBV29-1 to TRBJ2-1; D gene uncertain. The length of the CDR3 is 15 residues. V was clipped by 1 base and J by 0 bases, with 10 bases between them. CDR1 SQVTM and CDR2 ANQGSEA come from the germline V gene. Here the CDR3 DNA reads TGCAGCGTTGAAGGGCGCCTGAGCTCCTACAATGAGCAGTTCTTC. Amino acids: CSVEGRLSSYNEQFF.

This clonotype has just a few counts. The chain carries TRBV12-3 or TRBV12-4 and TRBJ2-1; perhaps TRBD2 as D (6 bases). V dropped 6 bases and J dropped 4 bases, with 19 bases sitting between them. This CDR3 is 16 amino acids long. Here the CDR3 DNA reads TGTGCCAGCAGGCCCCCCGATAGGGGACTGTACAATGAGCAGTTCTTC. Amino acids: CASRPPDRGLYNEQFF.

This chain uses TRBV4-2 with TRBJ2-6, with 7 bases identical to TRBD1. The CDR3 covers 16 residues. Unmatched junction bases numbered 0, after V lost 0 bases and J lost 1 base. Germline lookup yields CDR1 LGHNA and CDR2 YNFKEQ. CDR3 sequence: CASSQDRGSGANVLTF. The CDR3 DNA reads TGTGCCAGCAGCCAAGACAGGGGGTCTGGGGCCAACGTCCTGACTTTC.

A few counts support this clonotype. The J gene is TRBJ2-1, the V gene TRBV14; D not resolved. Per the germline V gene, CDR1 is SGHDN and CDR2 is FVKESK. The CDR3 runs to 13 residues. With 0 bases removed from V and 13 bases from J, the gap between germline ends came to 13 bases. CDR3 nucleotide sequence: TGTGCCAGCAGCCAAGATCAACTGGGCCATCAGTTCTTC. Amino acids: CASSQDQLGHQFF.

The chain carries TRBV9 and TRBJ2-7, with D unclear. Germline V lookup: CDR1 SGDLS, CDR2 YYNGEE. This CDR3 has 15 amino acids. The ends were cut back, 3 bases at V and 0 bases at J, with 13 bases in the middle. In DNA form, the CDR3 reads TGTGCCAGCAGCGCCTATTGGGCTAGCTCCTACGAGCAGTACTTC. It is translated as CASSAYWASSYEQYF.

At least ten counts were recorded for this clonotype. The chain uses TRBV9 and TRBJ2-7, with 8 bases that match TRBD1. The V and J ends lost 3 bases and 5 bases, in that order; junction bases with no gene match: 7. The CDR3 has 14 residues. The V gene's germline CDR1 is SGDLS and CDR2 YYNGEE. Written as DNA, the CDR3 is TGTGCCAGCAGCGCCTCGACAGGGGCCAACGAGCAGTACTTC. As protein: CASSASTGANEQYF.

In its sample, this clonotype was seen a few times. V usage is TRBV11-1 and J usage is TRBJ1-6; D is possibly TRBD1 (5 bases). Germline CDR1 reads SGHAT; CDR2 reads FQDESV (reference sequence). Trimming shortened V by 0 bases and J by 3 bases, and 15 bases separated the two germline ends. The CDR3 extends over 18 amino acids. CDR3 coding DNA: TGTGCCAGCAGCTTAGCCTTTGGAGGGGCCCACTATAATTCACCCCTCCACTTT. Amino acid sequence: CASSLAFGGAHYNSPLHF.

The J gene is TRBJ1-2, the V gene TRBV28; D is perhaps TRBD1 (5 bases). The V gene's germline CDR1 is MDHEN and CDR2 SYDVKM. This CDR3 comprises 15 residues. V was cut by 6 bases and J by 0 bases, with 14 bases left in between. The CDR3 spells CASRGGGSTNYGYTF. DNA of the CDR3: TGTGCCAGCAGGGGGGGAGGGAGTACTAACTATGGCTACACCTTC.

This clonotype was recorded at least ten times. V gene TRBV7-9 combines with J gene TRBJ1-4, with 8 bases lining up with TRBD1. J lost 7 bases, V lost 0 bases, and 1 base had no gene match. Germline values: CDR1 SEHNR, CDR2 FQNEAQ (reference sequence). CDR3 length equals 14 residues. DNA for the CDR3: TGTGCCAGCAGCTTAGCGGGGACAGGTGAAAAACTGTTTTTT. Protein sequence: CASSLAGTGEKLFF. The full variable domain, its missing parts supplied by reference TRBV7-9 and TRBJ1-4, is DTGVSQNPRHKITKRGQNVTFRCDPISEHNRLYWYRQTLGQGPEFLTYFQNEAQLEKSRLLSDRFSAERPKGSFSTLEIQRTEQGDSAMYLCASSLAGTGEKLFFGSGTQLSVL.

This clonotype appeared many times. V is TRBV2 and J is TRBJ2-1; 8 bases are a match to TRBD2. V lost 8 bases and J lost 12; bases outside the gene matches: 15. Germline loops: CDR1 SNHLY, CDR2 FYNNEI. The CDR3 is made up of 14 amino acids. The CDR3 loop reads CASQTAGAGYVQFF. The CDR3 DNA reads TGTGCCAGCCAAACAGCGGGAGCGGGGTACGTGCAGTTCTTC.

The chain is built from TRBV3-1 and TRBJ2-7; D perhaps matches TRBD2 (5 bases). V lost 0 bases and J 6 bases, leaving 18 bases between the germline ends. The CDR3 runs 16 residues. CDR1 is LGHDT, CDR2 YNNKEL, per germline (reference sequence). Here the CDR3 DNA reads TGTGCCAGCAGCCAAGAACGGGCAGGCCCCGAGGGCGAGCAGTACTTC. Its protein product is CASSQERAGPEGEQYF.

This clonotype was observed a few times. This chain joins TRBV14 and TRBJ2-7; D possibly corresponds to TRBD1 (5 bases). The CDR3 contains 14 residues. The germline V gene has CDR1 SGHDN and CDR2 FVKESK. Trimming removed 4 bases from V and 1 base from J, with 11 bases in between. CDR3 DNA sequence: TGTGCCAGCAGCCCTTATCAGGGATCCTACGAGCAGTACGTC. Its translation is CASSPYQGSYEQYV.

This clonotype appeared many times. This chain joins TRBV4-1 and TRBJ2-1, with 10 nucleotides matching TRBD2. Germline trimming cut 4 bases from V and 7 bases from J; bases unmatched to any gene: 7. Germline CDR1 MGHRA, CDR2 YSYEKL. The CDR3 spans 15 residues. DNA for the CDR3: TGCGCCAGCAGCCCACTTCTAGCGGGAGTGAATGAGCAGTTCTTC. Protein sequence: CASSPLLAGVNEQFF.

This clonotype was found many times. This chain joins TRBV5-1 and TRBJ2-5, with 7 nucleotides matching TRBD1. Losses at the gene ends were 6 bases for V and 5 bases for J; bases not matched to a gene: 7. Germline-derived CDR1 and CDR2 are SGHRS and YFSETQ. This CDR3 comprises 13 residues. The CDR3 DNA is TGCGCCAGCACCCCGACAGGGTGGGAGACCCAGTACTTC. Amino acid sequence: CASTPTGWETQYF.

The sample holds a few counts of this clonotype. CDR3 in DNA: TGCAGCGTTGGGAGCTCATTAAATACGCAGTATTTT. Its translation is CSVGSSLNTQYF. This sequence joins TRBV29-1 and TRBJ2-3; D is ambiguous. CDR3 length: 12 amino acids. Germline-derived CDR1 and CDR2 are SQVTM and ANQGSEA. Trimming took off 4 bases at V and 7 bases at J, with 12 bases between the two ends.

This chain links TRBV18 with TRBJ2-7; D is unclear. Germline lookup yields CDR1 KGHSH and CDR2 LQKENI. The length of the CDR3 is 13 residues. Trimming removed 5 bases at V and 2 bases at J, with 10 bases between. CDR3 amino acids: CASSLGPAYEQYV. The CDR3 DNA is TGTGCCAGCTCATTAGGACCCGCCTACGAGCAGTACGTC.

The J gene is TRBJ2-2, the V gene TRBV7-9; 9 bases line up with TRBD2. V dropped 5 bases and J dropped 5; count of bases not matched to a gene: 6. Germline-derived CDR1 and CDR2 are SEHNR and FQNEAQ (reference sequence). The CDR3 sequence is 15 residues long. The CDR3 spells CASSNGTSITGELFF. CDR3 nucleotide sequence: TGTGCCAGCAGCAACGGGACTAGCATAACCGGGGAGCTGTTTTTT. Together with reference TRBV7-9 and TRBJ2-2, the CDR3 gives the full variable domain: DTGVSQNPRHKITKRGQNVTFRCDPISEHNRLYWYRQTLGQGPEFLTYFQNEAQLEKSRLLSDRFSAERPKGSFSTLEIQRTEQGDSAMYLCASSNGTSITGELFFGEGSRLTVL.

There are a few counts of this clonotype. The rearrangement uses TRBV2 and TRBJ2-1; unclear D gene. The CDR3 runs to 13 residues. Trimming left V 6 bases short and J 5 bases short, with 11 bases between. Germline V gives CDR1 SNHLY, CDR2 FYNNEI. The CDR3 DNA reads as TGTGCCAGCAGGCGGCACAGCGACAATGAGCAGTTCTTC. Translation: CASRRHSDNEQFF.

The rearrangement uses TRBV27 and TRBJ2-7, with 9 bases that match TRBD2. V dropped 10 bases and J dropped 5; count of bases not matched to a gene: 15. CDR3 length: 15 residues. Germline values: CDR1 MNHEY, CDR2 SMNVEV (reference sequence). This chain's CDR3 is CATQSLGGRADEQYF. In DNA form, the CDR3 reads TGTGCCACCCAAAGTTTGGGCGGGAGGGCCGACGAGCAGTACTTC.

This clonotype showed up many times. This rearrangement joins TRBV3-1 to TRBJ1-2, with D perhaps TRBD1 (6 bases). This CDR3 region has 15 residues. CDR1 and CDR2 (germline): LGHDT, YNNKEL (reference sequence). With 0 bases removed from V and 13 bases from J, the gap between germline ends came to 21 bases. CDR3 region: CASSQETGTSVLGTF. CDR3 coding DNA: TGTGCCAGCAGCCAAGAAACCGGGACATCCGTCCTGGGCACCTTC.

In this sample, this clonotype turned up many times. J is TRBJ1-4 and V is TRBV27; D remains unclear. V was clipped by 8 bases and J by 7 bases, with 14 bases between them. The CDR3 runs to 13 residues. Germline lookup yields CDR1 MNHEY and CDR2 SMNVEV (reference sequence). The DNA for the CDR3 is TGTGCCAGCGCTCGGTATGGGAGTGAAAAACTGTTTTTT. It is translated as CASARYGSEKLFF.

This clonotype was counted ten times or more. The genes are TRBV20-1 and TRBJ2-3; TRBD2 aligns across 10 bases. Germline CDR1 DFQATT, CDR2 SNEGSKA (reference sequence). V was clipped by 8 bases and J by 1 base; unmatched bases: 3. There are 13 residues in the CDR3. This CDR3 is CSLLAGGTDTQYF. The CDR3 DNA is TGCAGTCTCCTAGCGGGGGGCACAGATACGCAGTATTTT.